Following are 11 T cell receptor beta chains from one sample sequenced in a study of blood T cell repertoires in COVID-19. Measured with immunoSEQ multiplex PCR; TCRdb has only the in-frame clones, and not every one. This sample yields about 140,000 clones, of which over 75% are seen a single time; 1.7% belongs to the top ten. Sequencing input: peripheral blood. The receptors stem from a woman aged 45-60 years with acute or convalescent COVID-19.

V and J are TRBV7-9 and TRBJ2-1; D might be TRBD2 (6 bases). Germline CDR1 SEHNR, CDR2 FQNEAQ (reference sequence). Deletions cut 5 bases from V and 10 bases from J, with 18 bases between. The length of the CDR3 is 14 residues. CDR3 protein: CASSRPTRRREQFF. DNA of the CDR3: TGTGCCAGCAGCCGCCCGACTAGGCGCAGGGAGCAGTTCTTC.

The J gene is TRBJ1-1, the V gene TRBV6-6, with 7 bases identical to TRBD1. The CDR3 is 14 amino acids. V shed 5 bases, J shed 5 bases, and the junction held 8 bases outside the gene matches. CDR1 MNHNY and CDR2 SVGAGI come from the germline V gene (reference sequence). CDR3 bases: TGTGCCAGCAGTCAATCAGGGGGAGGGACTGAAGCTTTCTTT. Its protein product is CASSQSGGGTEAFF.

V usage is TRBV2 and J usage is TRBJ2-3; 8 bases match TRBD2. The ends lost 1 base at V and 6 bases at J; junction bases unmatched: 9. This CDR3 contains 16 residues. Germline V lookup: CDR1 SNHLY, CDR2 FYNNEI. CDR3 region: CASSEGRGLGVDTQYF. CDR3 sequence (DNA): TGTGCCAGCAGTGAAGGTCGGGGACTAGGGGTGGATACGCAGTATTTT.

This rearrangement joins TRBV14 to TRBJ1-2, with 7 bases matching TRBD1. The V gene end was trimmed by 0 bases and the J gene end by 7 bases; junction bases not matched to a gene: 14. The germline V gene encodes CDR1 SGHDN and CDR2 FVKESK. This CDR3 contains 17 residues. CDR3 nucleotides: TGTGCCAGCAGCCAAGATATCCGAGGGACAGCCGAGCGTGGCTACACCTTC. The encoded protein is CASSQDIRGTAERGYTF.

The genes are TRBV10-3 and TRBJ2-5; no clear D gene. Per the germline V gene, CDR1 is ENHRY and CDR2 is SYGVKD. V was trimmed by 6 bases and J by 5 bases, leaving 13 bases between them. The CDR3 contains 13 residues. CDR3 region: CAISAGLGETQYF. The CDR3 DNA follows: TGTGCCATCAGCGCCGGCCTAGGTGAGACCCAGTACTTC.

V gene TRBV5-1 combines with J gene TRBJ1-1; D possibly corresponds to TRBD1 (5 bases). This CDR3 has 15 amino acids. Trimming stripped 5 bases from V and 0 bases from J, with 14 bases between. Germline V gene data show CDR1 as SGHRS and CDR2 as YFSETQ. CDR3 loop: CASSPDSLMNTEAFF. CDR3 nucleotides: TGCGCCAGCAGTCCCGACAGCTTAATGAACACTGAAGCTTTCTTT.

The chain's CDR3 is CASSPDRANNEQFF. The CDR3 DNA reads TGTGCCAGCAGCCCGGACAGGGCCAACAATGAGCAGTTCTTC. V is TRBV11-1 and J is TRBJ2-1; 8 nucleotides agree with TRBD1. The germline V gene has CDR1 SGHAT and CDR2 FQDESV (reference sequence). This CDR3 comprises 14 residues. The ends lost 5 bases at V and 5 bases at J; junction bases unmatched: 5.

This clone was detected a few times. The chain couples TRBV11-2 to TRBJ1-4, with D possibly TRBD1 on 6 matching bases. Per the germline V gene, CDR1 is SGHAT and CDR2 is FQNNGV. V gave up 5 bases and J gave up 8 bases, with 12 bases separating them. The CDR3 loop spans 13 amino acids. CDR3 residues: CASSLSGEEKLFF. The CDR3 bases are TGTGCCAGCAGCCTATCAGGGGAAGAAAAACTGTTTTTT.

The chain couples TRBV3-1 (or the pseudogene TRBV3-2) to TRBJ1-5; D is uncertain. The length of the CDR3 is 15 residues. CDR1 and CDR2 (germline): LGHDT, YNNKEL (reference sequence). Trimming stripped 0 bases from V and 6 bases from J, with 12 bases between. DNA for the CDR3: TGTGCCAGCAGCCAAGAGGGAGTGGGCGGTCAGCCCCAGCATTTT. Its translation is CASSQEGVGGQPQHF.

V is TRBV5-1 and J is TRBJ1-1; D remains unclear. Germline V CDR1 and CDR2: SGHRS, YFSETQ. Trimming pared 5 bases from V and 0 bases from J, leaving 8 bases between. CDR3 length: 13 amino acids. For the CDR3, the DNA is TGCGCCAGCAGTGACACCATGAACACTGAAGCTTTCTTT. Protein: CASSDTMNTEAFF.

The chain uses TRBV5-6 and TRBJ1-2, with a tentative D call TRBD1 (6 bases). The CDR3 covers 14 residues. Trimming shortened V by 2 bases and J by 0 bases, and 8 bases separated the two germline ends. Germline loops: CDR1 SGHDT, CDR2 YYEEEE. In DNA form, the CDR3 reads TGTGCCAGCAGCTTCCAGGGGACTAACTATGGCTACACCTTC. Amino acids: CASSFQGTNYGYTF. The full variable domain, with the rest looked up from reference TRBV5-6 and TRBJ1-2, is DAGVTQSPTHLIKTRGQQVTLRCSPKSGHDTVSWYQQALGQGPQFIFQYYEEEERQRGNFPDRFSGHQFPNYSSELNVNALLLGDSALYLCASSFQGTNYGYTFGSGTRLTVV.